The 13 T cell receptor beta chains presented below share a single source sample, sequenced in a study of cytotoxic CD8 clonotypes in ibrutinib-treated CLL. TCRdb keeps only in-frame clones here, not all; method: immunoSEQ multiplex PCR. The sample carries roughly 190,000 clones, 72% recorded once. The sequences come from PBMCs, collected after 24 months of ibrutinib treatment. Receptor source: a human donor with chronic lymphocytic leukemia.

The rearrangement links TRBV5-6 to TRBJ1-1; D is ambiguous. The germline gives CDR1 SGHDT, CDR2 YYEEEE. Trimming stripped 3 bases from V and 1 base from J, with 19 bases between. The CDR3 is made up of 17 amino acids. The CDR3 is CASSYNPVRSRNTEAFF. CDR3 in DNA: TGTGCCAGCAGCTATAACCCCGTGCGGTCAAGGAACACTGAAGCTTTCTTT.

The V gene is TRBV5-5, the J gene TRBJ1-1; 9 bases map to TRBD1. CDR3 length: 15 residues. The germline gives CDR1 SGHKS, CDR2 YYEKEE (reference sequence). Trimming took 6 bases from V and 1 from J; bases not matched to a gene: 7. In DNA, the CDR3 is TGTGCCAGCACCGTTAACAGGGGGCGGAACACTGAAGCTTTCTTT. It is translated as CASTVNRGRNTEAFF.

The J gene is TRBJ2-3, the V gene TRBV7-9; D unresolved. The length of the CDR3 is 16 residues. Trimming took 2 bases from V and 0 from J, leaving 12 bases between them. Germline V gene data show CDR1 as SEHNR and CDR2 as FQNEAQ (reference sequence). The CDR3 here is CASSLIRGLSTDTQYF. The CDR3 DNA reads TGTGCCAGCAGCTTAATCCGTGGCTTGAGCACAGATACGCAGTATTTT.

This clone was seen once. The J gene is TRBJ2-7, the V gene TRBV4-3; 9 positions agree with TRBD1. After removal of 1 base from V and 7 bases from J, the junction contained 5 bases not matched to a gene. Germline V gives CDR1 LGHNA, CDR2 YSLEER. This CDR3 has 14 amino acids. The CDR3 sequence: CASSQVGTGMEQYF. The CDR3, as DNA: TGCGCCAGCAGCCAAGTCGGGACAGGGATGGAGCAGTACTTC.

The rearrangement joins TRBV6-5 to TRBJ2-3; D is unresolved. V lost 6 bases to trimming and J lost 8 bases, with 15 bases between them. The CDR3 has 13 residues. CDR1 MNHEY and CDR2 SVGAGI come from the germline V gene. The CDR3 DNA is TGTGCCAGCAGCTATGGACCGCGGTCTACGCAGTATTTT. It specifies CASSYGPRSTQYF.

This chain links TRBV5-4 with TRBJ2-7, with 7 positions matching TRBD1. With V trimmed by 4 bases and J by 3 bases, 10 bases remained unmatched. The CDR3 sequence is 15 residues long. Per germline, CDR1 SGHNT and CDR2 YYREEE (reference sequence). The CDR3 nucleotides read TGTGCCAGCAGCACGACTGTGGGACAGCGCTACGAGCAGTACTTC. Translating gives CASSTTVGQRYEQYF. Full variable domain (outside the CDR3, taken from reference TRBV5-4 and TRBJ2-7): ETGVTQSPTHLIKTRGQQVTLRCSSQSGHNTVSWYQQALGQGPQFIFQYYREEENGRGNFPPRFSGLQFPNYSSELNVNALELDDSALYLCASSTTVGQRYEQYFGPGTRLTVT.

CDR3 sequence: CASSVTSGGSYGYTF. The CDR3 DNA is TGTGCCAGTAGTGTGACGTCGGGCGGCAGCTATGGCTACACCTTC. The chain links TRBV19 to TRBJ1-2; D remains unclear. This CDR3 spans 15 amino acids. Germline CDR1 reads LNHDA; CDR2 reads SQIVND (reference sequence). V lost 5 bases, J lost 4 bases, and 17 bases lay in between.

In its sample, this clone was seen a few times. The rearrangement links TRBV15 to TRBJ2-1; 9 bases are a match to TRBD2. The CDR3 runs 17 residues. Germline CDR1 is LNHNV and CDR2 is YYDKDF (reference sequence). The V segment lost 1 base and the J segment 0 bases; nucleotides outside the gene matches: 4. Written as DNA, the CDR3 is TGTGCCACCAGCAGAGGAGGTAGCGGGAGCTCCTACAATGAGCAGTTCTTC. Its protein is CATSRGGSGSSYNEQFF.

The chain couples TRBV5-1 to TRBJ1-2; D gene unclear. Germline lookup yields CDR1 SGHRS and CDR2 YFSETQ. The CDR3 loop spans 16 amino acids. The V and J ends lost 0 bases and 4 bases respectively, with 16 bases between them. This chain's CDR3 is CASSLGTSSGGYGYTF. The DNA of the CDR3 is TGCGCCAGCAGCTTGGGGACCTCCAGCGGTGGCTATGGCTACACCTTC.

The V call is TRBV9, the J call TRBJ2-6, with D possibly being TRBD1 (7 bases). Per germline, CDR1 SGDLS and CDR2 YYNGEE. This CDR3 contains 18 residues. The V gene lost 1 base and the J gene lost 5 bases, with 19 bases spanning the gap. CDR3 loop: CASSVSFNRGGRANVLTF. The DNA for the CDR3 is TGTGCCAGCAGCGTAAGTTTCAACAGGGGAGGCAGGGCCAACGTCCTGACTTTC.

V gene TRBV28 combines with J gene TRBJ1-1; D not certain. The CDR3 has 13 amino acids. Deletions cut 7 bases from V and 4 bases from J, with 13 bases between. CDR1 MDHEN and CDR2 SYDVKM come from the germline V gene. The DNA of the CDR3 is TGTGCCAGCATTCCCGCGGGAATCACTGAAGCTTTCTTT. As protein: CASIPAGITEAFF.

This sequence joins TRBV10-3 and TRBJ2-7; 7 bases match TRBD1. Germline loops: CDR1 ENHRY, CDR2 SYGVKD. V was clipped by 2 bases and J by 0 bases; unmatched bases: 1. The CDR3 totals 14 residues. The CDR3 DNA is TGTGCCATCAGTGAGAGACAGGGCTCCTACGAGCAGTACTTC. Protein sequence: CAISERQGSYEQYF.

The chain uses TRBV25-1 and TRBJ2-7; TRBD2 matches 8 bases. V was clipped by 1 base and J by 3 bases; unmatched bases: 5. The CDR3 contains 15 residues. The germline V gene encodes CDR1 MGHDK and CDR2 SYGVNS. For the CDR3, the DNA is TGTGCCAGCAGTGAATCGGGAGGGAAGGTCTACGAGCAGTACTTC. It is translated as CASSESGGKVYEQYF.